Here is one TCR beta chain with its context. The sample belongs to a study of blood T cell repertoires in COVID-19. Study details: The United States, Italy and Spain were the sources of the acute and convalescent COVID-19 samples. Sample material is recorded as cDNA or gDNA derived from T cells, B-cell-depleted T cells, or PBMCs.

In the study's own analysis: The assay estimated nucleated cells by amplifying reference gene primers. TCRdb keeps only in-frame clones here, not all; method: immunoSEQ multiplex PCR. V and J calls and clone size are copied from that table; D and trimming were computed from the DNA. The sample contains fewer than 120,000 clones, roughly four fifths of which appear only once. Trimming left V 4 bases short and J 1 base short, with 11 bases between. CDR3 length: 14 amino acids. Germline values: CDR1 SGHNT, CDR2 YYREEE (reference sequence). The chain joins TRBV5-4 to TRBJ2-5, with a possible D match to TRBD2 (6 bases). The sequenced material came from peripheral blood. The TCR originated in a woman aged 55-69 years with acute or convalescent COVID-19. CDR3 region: CASSTTGSQETQYF. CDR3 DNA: TGTGCCAGCAGCACAACCGGGAGCCAAGAGACCCAGTACTTC.